The sequence of this T cell receptor beta chain was determined in a study of blood T cells in healthy people across ages. Study-level points and caveats: More naive CD4+ cells and higher diversity marked long-lived donors relative to aged donors.

Sample donors were healthy Caucasian individuals that came from Russia, aged 6 to 90. The CDR3 consists of 16 residues. Germline trimming cut 1 base from V and 1 base from J; bases unmatched to any gene: 5. CDR1 SEHNR and CDR2 FQNEAQ come from the germline V gene (reference sequence). About this clonotype itself: Its antigen is undetermined.

The second PCR ran roughly 6 to 12 cycles with a sample-barcoded 5' primer and J-beta primers. Each CDR3 protein is one row after TCRdb ran MiXCR on the 5' RACE reads. The sample has a few hundred thousand distinct CDR3 sequences; around 27% are singletons. This sample also belongs to another study, concerning T cells of mothers and their children. Per that paper: Material was donated by three healthy Caucasian mothers and their six children. Biologically related mothers and children overlapped slightly more than unrelated pairs, a non-significant difference.

What was sequenced was blood. The sequence came from a boy aged 2 to 10 in good health. V gene TRBV7-9 combines with J gene TRBJ2-7; 9 bases map to TRBD1. CDR3 region: CASSLVGGTGSYEQYF. CDR3 in DNA: TGTGCCAGCAGCTTAGTAGGGGGGACAGGGTCCTACGAGCAGTACTTC.